This paragraph covers one T cell receptor (beta chain) sequence. Libraries were prepared by immunoSEQ multiplex PCR; TCRdb keeps only in-frame clonotypes and omits some of them. Among around 52,000 clones listed, 75% to 95% were seen once. Trimming took off 6 bases at V and 3 bases at J, with 15 bases between the two ends. Germline V lookup: CDR1 SGHVS, CDR2 FNYEAQ. This CDR3 is 15 amino acids long. The data were obtained in a study of control samples from healthy donors and cancer patients. The receptor was isolated from a young man with colorectal cancer. This chain joins TRBV7-6 and TRBJ1-5; D is unresolved. Input material: PBMCs. The CDR3 protein is CASRALPQPNQPQHF. The CDR3 DNA sequence: TGTGCCAGCAGAGCTTTACCCCAGCCCAATCAGCCCCAGCATTTT. Full variable domain (rest looked up from reference TRBV7-6 and TRBJ1-5): GAGVSQSPRYKVTKRGQDVALRCDPISGHVSLYWYRQALGQGPEFLTYFNYEAQQDKSGLPNDRFSAERPEGSISTLTIQRTEQRDSAMYRCASRALPQPNQPQHFGDGTRLSIL.